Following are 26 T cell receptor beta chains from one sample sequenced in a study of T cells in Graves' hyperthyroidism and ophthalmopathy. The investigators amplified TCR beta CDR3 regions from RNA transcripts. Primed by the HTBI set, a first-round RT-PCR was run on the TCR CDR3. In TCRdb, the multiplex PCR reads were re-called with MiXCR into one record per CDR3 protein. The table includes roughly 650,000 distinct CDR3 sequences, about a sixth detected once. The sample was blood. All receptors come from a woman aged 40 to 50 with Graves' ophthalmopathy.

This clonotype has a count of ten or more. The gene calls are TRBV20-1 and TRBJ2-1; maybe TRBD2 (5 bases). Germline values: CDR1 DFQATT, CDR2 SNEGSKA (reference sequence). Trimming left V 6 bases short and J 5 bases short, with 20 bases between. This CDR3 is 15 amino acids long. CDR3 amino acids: CSAPGDGGSHNEQFF. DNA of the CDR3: TGCAGTGCCCCGGGTGACGGCGGGTCCCACAATGAGCAGTTCTTC.

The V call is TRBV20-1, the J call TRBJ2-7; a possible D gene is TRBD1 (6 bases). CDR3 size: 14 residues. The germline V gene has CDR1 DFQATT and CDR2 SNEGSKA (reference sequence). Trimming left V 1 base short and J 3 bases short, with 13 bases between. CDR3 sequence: CSARGLTGFYEQYF. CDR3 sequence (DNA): TGCAGTGCTAGAGGCCTGACAGGCTTCTACGAGCAGTACTTC.

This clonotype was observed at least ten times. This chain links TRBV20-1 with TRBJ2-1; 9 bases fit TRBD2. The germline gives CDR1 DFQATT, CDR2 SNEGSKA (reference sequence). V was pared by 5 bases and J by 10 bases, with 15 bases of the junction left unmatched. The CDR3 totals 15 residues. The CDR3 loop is CSAGDAAGGWVEQFF. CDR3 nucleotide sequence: TGCAGTGCTGGGGATGCAGCGGGAGGCTGGGTAGAGCAGTTCTTC.

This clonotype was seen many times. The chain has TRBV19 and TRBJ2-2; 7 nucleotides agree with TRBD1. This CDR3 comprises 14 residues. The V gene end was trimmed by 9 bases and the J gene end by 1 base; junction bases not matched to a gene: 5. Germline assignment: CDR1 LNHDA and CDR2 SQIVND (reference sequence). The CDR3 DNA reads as TGTGCCAGCAGCAGACAGGGGAACACCGGGGAGCTGTTTTTT. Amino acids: CASSRQGNTGELFF.

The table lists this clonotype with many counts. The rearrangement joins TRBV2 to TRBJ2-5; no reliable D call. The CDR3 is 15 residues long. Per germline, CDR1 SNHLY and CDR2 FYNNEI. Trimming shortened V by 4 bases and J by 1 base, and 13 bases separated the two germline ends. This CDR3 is CASSVRHSVQETQYF. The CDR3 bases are TGTGCCAGCAGTGTTAGACACTCGGTCCAAGAGACCCAGTACTTC.

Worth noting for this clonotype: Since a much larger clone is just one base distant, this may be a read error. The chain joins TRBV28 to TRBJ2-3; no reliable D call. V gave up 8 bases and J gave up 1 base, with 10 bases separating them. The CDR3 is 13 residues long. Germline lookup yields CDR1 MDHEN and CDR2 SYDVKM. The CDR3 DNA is TGTGCCAGCCTCCACGCGGGCACAGATACGCAGTATTTT. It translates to CASLHAGTDTQYF.

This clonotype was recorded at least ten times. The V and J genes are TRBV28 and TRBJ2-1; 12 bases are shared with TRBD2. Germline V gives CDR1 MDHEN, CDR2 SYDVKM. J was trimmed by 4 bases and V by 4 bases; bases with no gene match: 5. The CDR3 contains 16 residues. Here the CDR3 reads CASSSPGLAGYNEQFF. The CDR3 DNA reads TGTGCCAGCAGTTCCCCCGGACTAGCGGGATACAATGAGCAGTTCTTC.

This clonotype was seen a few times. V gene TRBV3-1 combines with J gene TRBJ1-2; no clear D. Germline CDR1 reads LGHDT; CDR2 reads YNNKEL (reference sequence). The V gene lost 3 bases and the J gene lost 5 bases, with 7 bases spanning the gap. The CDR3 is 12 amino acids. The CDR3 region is CASSQSEYGYTF. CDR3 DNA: TGTGCCAGCAGCCAGTCAGAGTATGGCTACACCTTC.

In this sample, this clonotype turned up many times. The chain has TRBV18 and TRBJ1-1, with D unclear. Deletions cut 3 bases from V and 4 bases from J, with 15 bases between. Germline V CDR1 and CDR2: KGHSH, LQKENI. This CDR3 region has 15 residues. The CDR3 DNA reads TGTGCCAGCTCACCGGACCAAACAGCCTTCACTGAAGCTTTCTTT. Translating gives CASSPDQTAFTEAFF.

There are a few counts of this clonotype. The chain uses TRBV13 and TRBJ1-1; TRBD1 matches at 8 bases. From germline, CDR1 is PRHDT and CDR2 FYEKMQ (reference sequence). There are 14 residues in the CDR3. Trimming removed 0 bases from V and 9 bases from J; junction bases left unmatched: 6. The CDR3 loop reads CASSLGGQGAKAFF. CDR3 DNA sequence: TGTGCCAGCAGCTTAGGGGGGCAGGGGGCGAAAGCTTTCTTT.

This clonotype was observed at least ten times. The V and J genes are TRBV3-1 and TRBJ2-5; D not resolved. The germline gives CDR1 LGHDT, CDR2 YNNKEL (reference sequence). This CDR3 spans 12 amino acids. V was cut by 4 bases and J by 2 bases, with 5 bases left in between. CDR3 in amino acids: CASSRAQETQYF. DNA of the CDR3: TGTGCCAGCAGCCGAGCTCAAGAGACCCAGTACTTC.

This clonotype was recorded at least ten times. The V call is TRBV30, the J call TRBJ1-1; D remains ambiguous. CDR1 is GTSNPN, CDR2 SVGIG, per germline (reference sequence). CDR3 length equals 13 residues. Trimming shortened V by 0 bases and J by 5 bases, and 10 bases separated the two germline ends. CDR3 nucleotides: TGTGCCTGGAGTGTTGAACCTCGGACTGAAGCTTTCTTT. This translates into CAWSVEPRTEAFF. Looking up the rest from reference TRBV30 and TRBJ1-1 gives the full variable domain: SQTIHQWPATLVQPVGSPLSLECTVEGTSNPNLYWYRQAAGRGLQLLFYSVGIGQISSEVPQNLSASRPQDRQFILSSKKLLLSDSGFYLCAWSVEPRTEAFFGQGTRLTVV.

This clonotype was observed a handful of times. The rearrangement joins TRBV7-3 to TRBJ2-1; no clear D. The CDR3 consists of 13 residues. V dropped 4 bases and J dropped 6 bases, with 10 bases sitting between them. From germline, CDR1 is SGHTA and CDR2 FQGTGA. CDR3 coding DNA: TGTGCCAGCAGCTCAGATAGTGGCAATGAGCAGTTCTTC. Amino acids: CASSSDSGNEQFF.

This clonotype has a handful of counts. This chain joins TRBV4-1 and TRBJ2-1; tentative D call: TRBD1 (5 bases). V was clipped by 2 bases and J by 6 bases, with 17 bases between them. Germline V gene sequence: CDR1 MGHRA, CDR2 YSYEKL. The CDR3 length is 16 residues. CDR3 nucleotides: TGCGCCAGCAGCCAACATTTGGGCAGGGTGGGCAATGAGCAGTTCTTC. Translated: CASSQHLGRVGNEQFF.

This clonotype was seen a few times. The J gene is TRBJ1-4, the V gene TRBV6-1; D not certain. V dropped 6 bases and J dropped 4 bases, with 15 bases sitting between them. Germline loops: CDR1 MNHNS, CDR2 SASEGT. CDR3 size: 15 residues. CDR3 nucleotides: TGTGCCAGCAGGTCTGACGGAACCCTTAATGAAAAACTGTTTTTT. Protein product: CASRSDGTLNEKLFF.

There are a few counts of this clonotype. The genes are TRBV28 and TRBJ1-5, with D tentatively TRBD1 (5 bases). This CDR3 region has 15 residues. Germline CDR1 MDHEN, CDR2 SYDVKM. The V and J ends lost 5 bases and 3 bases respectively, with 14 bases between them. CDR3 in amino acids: CASSLPGRHNQPQHF. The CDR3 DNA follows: TGTGCCAGCAGTCTCCCGGGACGACACAATCAGCCCCAGCATTTT.

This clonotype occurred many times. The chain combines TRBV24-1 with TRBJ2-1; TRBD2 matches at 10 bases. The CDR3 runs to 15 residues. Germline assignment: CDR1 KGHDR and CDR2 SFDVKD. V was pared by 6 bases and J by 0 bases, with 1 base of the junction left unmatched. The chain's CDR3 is CATSPSGSSYNEQFF. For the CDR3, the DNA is TGTGCCACCAGTCCTAGCGGGAGCTCCTACAATGAGCAGTTCTTC.

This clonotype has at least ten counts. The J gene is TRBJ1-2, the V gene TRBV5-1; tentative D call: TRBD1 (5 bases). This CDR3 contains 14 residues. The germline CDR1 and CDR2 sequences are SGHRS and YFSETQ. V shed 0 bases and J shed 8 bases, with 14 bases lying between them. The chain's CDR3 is CASSLGDLTSGYTF. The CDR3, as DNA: TGCGCCAGCAGCTTGGGGGACTTAACCTCCGGCTACACCTTC.

The CDR3 is CAISLTSGQETQYF. CDR3 nucleotides: TGTGCCATCAGCTTGACTAGCGGGCAAGAGACCCAGTACTTC. The V gene is TRBV10-3, the J gene TRBJ2-5, with 10 bases matching TRBD2. Trimming removed 6 bases from V and 2 bases from J; junction bases left unmatched: 3. Germline V lookup: CDR1 ENHRY, CDR2 SYGVKD. The CDR3 sequence is 14 residues long.

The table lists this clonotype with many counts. CDR3 nucleotides: TGTGCCAGCAGTGATTACCGGAAGGCATATCAGCCCCAGCATTTT. Protein: CASSDYRKAYQPQHF. The V call is TRBV2, the J call TRBJ1-5; the D is unclear. Trimming pared 3 bases from V and 5 bases from J, leaving 14 bases between. CDR1 is SNHLY and CDR2 is FYNNEI in the germline V gene. The CDR3 loop spans 15 amino acids.

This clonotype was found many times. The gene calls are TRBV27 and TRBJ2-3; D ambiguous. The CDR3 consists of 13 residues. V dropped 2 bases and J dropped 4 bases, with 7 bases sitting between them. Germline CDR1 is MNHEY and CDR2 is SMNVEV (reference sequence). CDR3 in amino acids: CASSLGDADTQYF. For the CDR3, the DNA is TGTGCCAGCAGTTTAGGGGATGCAGATACGCAGTATTTT.

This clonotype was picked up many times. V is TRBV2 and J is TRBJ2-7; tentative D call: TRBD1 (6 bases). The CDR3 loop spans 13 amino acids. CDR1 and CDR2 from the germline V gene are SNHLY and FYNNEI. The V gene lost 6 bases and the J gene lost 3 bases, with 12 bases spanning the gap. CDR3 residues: CASSRDTLYEQYF. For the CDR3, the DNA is TGTGCCAGCAGCCGGGACACCCTCTACGAGCAGTACTTC. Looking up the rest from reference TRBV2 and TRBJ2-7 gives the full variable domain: EPEVTQTPSHQVTQMGQEVILRCVPISNHLYFYWYRQILGQKVEFLVSFYNNEISEKSEIFDDQFSVERPDGSNFTLKIRSTKLEDSAMYFCASSRDTLYEQYFGPGTRLTVT.

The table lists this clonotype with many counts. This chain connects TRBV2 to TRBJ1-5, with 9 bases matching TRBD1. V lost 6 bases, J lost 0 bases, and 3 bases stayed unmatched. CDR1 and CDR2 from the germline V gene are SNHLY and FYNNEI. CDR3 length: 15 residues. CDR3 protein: CASRGTGSSNQPQHF. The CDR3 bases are TGTGCCAGCAGAGGGACAGGGTCTAGCAATCAGCCCCAGCATTTT.

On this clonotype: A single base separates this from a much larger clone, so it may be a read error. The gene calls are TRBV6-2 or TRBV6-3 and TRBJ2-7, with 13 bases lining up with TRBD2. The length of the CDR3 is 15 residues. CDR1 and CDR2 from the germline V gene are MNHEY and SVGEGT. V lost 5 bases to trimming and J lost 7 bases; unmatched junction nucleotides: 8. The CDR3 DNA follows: TGTGCCAGCAGTGACGGGACTAGCGGGGTTAATGAGCAGTACTTC. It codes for CASSDGTSGVNEQYF.

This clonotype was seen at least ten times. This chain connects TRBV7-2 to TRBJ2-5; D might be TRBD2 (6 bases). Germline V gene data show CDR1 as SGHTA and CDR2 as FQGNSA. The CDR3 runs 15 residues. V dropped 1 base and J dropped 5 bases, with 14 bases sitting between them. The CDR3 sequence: CASSLGGVRGETQYF. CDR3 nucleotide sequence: TGTGCCAGCAGCTTAGGGGGGGTACGGGGGGAGACCCAGTACTTC.

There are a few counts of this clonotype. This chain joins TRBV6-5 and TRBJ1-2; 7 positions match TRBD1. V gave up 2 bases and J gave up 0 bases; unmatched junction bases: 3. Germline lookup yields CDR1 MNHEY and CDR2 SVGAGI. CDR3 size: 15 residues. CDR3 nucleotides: TGTGCCAGCAGTTACAGAGGGACAGCTAACTATGGCTACACCTTC. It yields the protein CASSYRGTANYGYTF.